This T cell receptor beta chain originates from a study of blood T cells in healthy people across ages. Whole-study results and caveats: Diversity of TCR beta correlated strongly with naive T cell percentage.

Drawn from each donor were approximately 9.2 milliliters of peripheral blood. The CDR3 is 15 amino acids. Germline CDR1 and CDR2: SGHTA and FQGNSA. Trimming stripped 0 bases from V and 2 bases from J, with 11 bases between. Of note for this clonotype: Antigen unknown.

Combining a sample-barcoded 5' primer with a J-beta primer mix, a second PCR ran for about 7 to 12 cycles. Tagging of each cDNA molecule was performed by a template-switch adaptor with 12 random nucleotides. TCRdb used MiXCR to reprocess the 5' RACE reads, holding one entry per CDR3 protein. The data show 1.5 million or so distinct CDR3 sequences, around 40% seen once. J is TRBJ2-7 and V is TRBV7-2, with unresolved D. Sequenced input: blood. The receptor was derived from a woman aged 18 to 35 in good health. The CDR3 DNA is TGTGCCAGCAGCTTAGCTGGCGGTTCCCCCTACGAGCAGTACTTC. Translated, it gives CASSLAGGSPYEQYF.